The TCR beta chain described here comes from a study of early T cells in non-severe SARS-CoV-2 infection. Study in general: The input, bulk RNA from unsorted whole blood, was sequenced, and chains were unpaired. Findings and caveats of the study: The VDJdb matching leaned toward anti-spike CD8 responses and overlooked private and CD4 specificities.

The CDR3 has 14 amino acids. Germline lookup yields CDR1 ENHRY and CDR2 SYGVKD. V lost 4 bases to trimming and J lost 4 bases, with 11 bases between them. Attachment of unique molecular identifiers to individual cDNA molecules was performed. MiXCR, run by TCRdb on the 5' RACE reads, gives a single entry per CDR3 protein. This sample carries 50,000 to 65,000 distinct CDR3 sequences, about 8.9% of them seen once, and the ten largest clones take approximately 18%. This clonotype was picked up many times. Its antigen is undetermined. This receptor was identified in an adult who was a healthcare worker with PCR-confirmed SARS-CoV-2 infection or an uninfected control (not recorded which). Material: whole blood. The chain employs TRBV10-3 and TRBJ2-1, with D perhaps TRBD1 (6 bases). The CDR3: CAISVRDTYNEQFF. The CDR3 region has the DNA TGTGCCATCAGTGTACGGGACACGTACAATGAGCAGTTCTTC.